What follows is one T cell receptor beta chain and its context. Its specificity is not known. The data belong to a study of T cell responses to AZD1222 COVID-19 vaccine. Per the germline V gene, CDR1 is SGDLS and CDR2 is YYNGEE. The CDR3 loop spans 15 amino acids. Trimming left V 0 bases short and J 4 bases short, with 13 bases between. Regarding the study as a whole: Researchers report vaccine-associated CD4 TCRs spanning spike, with dominance at 160-218 and 743-854.

Generated by immunoSEQ multiplex PCR, the TCRdb table keeps only in-frame clones and is missing some. Of some 130,000 clones in the sample, approximately 90% were seen once. Sequences were derived from peripheral blood, sampled on day 0 of AZD1222 vaccination. The TCR comes from an adult in good health. The chain recombines TRBV9 with TRBJ1-2; D is ambiguous. Here the CDR3 reads CASSVEDGSSYGYTF. CDR3 DNA: TGTGCCAGCAGCGTAGAGGACGGGTCTTCCTATGGCTACACCTTC.